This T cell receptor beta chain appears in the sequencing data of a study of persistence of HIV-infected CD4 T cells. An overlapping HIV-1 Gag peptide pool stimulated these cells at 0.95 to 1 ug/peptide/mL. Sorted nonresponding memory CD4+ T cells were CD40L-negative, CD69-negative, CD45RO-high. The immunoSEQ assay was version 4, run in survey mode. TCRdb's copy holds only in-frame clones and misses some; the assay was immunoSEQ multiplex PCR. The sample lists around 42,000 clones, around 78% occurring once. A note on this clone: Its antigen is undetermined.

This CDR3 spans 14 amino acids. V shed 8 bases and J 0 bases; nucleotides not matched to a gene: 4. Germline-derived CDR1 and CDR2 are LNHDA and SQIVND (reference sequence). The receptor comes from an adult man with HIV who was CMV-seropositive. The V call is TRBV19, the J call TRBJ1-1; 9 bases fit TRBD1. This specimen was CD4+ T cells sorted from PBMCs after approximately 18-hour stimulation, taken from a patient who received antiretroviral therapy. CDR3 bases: TGTGCCAGTGGAGACAGGGGGGTGAACACTGAAGCTTTCTTT. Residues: CASGDRGVNTEAFF.